These T cell receptor beta chains were read from a single sample in a study of blood T cell repertoires in COVID-19. Sequencing used immunoSEQ multiplex PCR; TCRdb keeps in-frame clones, though not all of them. There are 150,000 to 200,000 clones in the sample; more than 75% occur only once, and approximately 5.9% lies in the top ten. The source material was peripheral blood. The receptors originated from a woman in her forties with COVID-19, enrolled during active disease. CDR3s include the opening cysteine and the closing phenylalanine or tryptophan. The D gene is left open where the match is weak. Rows give clone size only sometimes, using once, few, many, or a class for an expanded clone.

abundance,j_gene,d_gene,v_gene,CDR3nt,CDR3aa
NA,TRBJ2-1,NA,TRBV19,TGTGCCAGTAGTATATTTAGCTCCTACAATGAGCAGTTCTTC,CASSIFSSYNEQFF
NA,TRBJ2-1,TRBD2,TRBV5-1,TGCGCCAGCAGCTTCAACCCGGGAGGGATCAATGAGCAGTTCTTC,CASSFNPGGINEQFF
few,TRBJ1-2,TRBD1,TRBV28,TGTGCCAGCACGACACCGGGACAGGGGTCTATTCGCTATGGCTACACCTTC,CASTTPGQGSIRYGYTF
NA,TRBJ1-4,TRBD1,TRBV9,TGTGCCAGCAGCGAGGGGGCGCTTGGGGGTGAAAAACTGTTTTTT,CASSEGALGGEKLFF
NA,TRBJ1-2,NA,TRBV19,TGTGCCAGTAGTAGGCAGGGCCAACGCTATGGCTACACCTTC,CASSRQGQRYGYTF
NA,TRBJ1-1,NA,TRBV27,TGTGCCAGCAGTTCCCCCGGGGGAGGGGCTTTCTTT,CASSSPGGGAFF
NA,TRBJ1-2,NA,TRBV3-1/TRBV3-2,TGTGCCAGCAGCCAAGAGGGCGGGCTGGGTGGCTACACCTTC,CASSQEGGLGGYTF
many,TRBJ2-3,NA,TRBV11-3,TGTGCCAGCAGCTTGGGTCGGGCAGATACGCAGTATTTT,CASSLGRADTQYF
NA,TRBJ2-2,TRBD2,TRBV28,TGTGCCAGCAGTTTGGTGGGACTAGCGGGAGCCGGGGAGCTGTTTTTT,CASSLVGLAGAGELFF
NA,TRBJ1-1,NA,TRBV11-2,TGTGCCAGCAGCTTAGTCAGGGGGAACACTGAAGCTTTCTTT,CASSLVRGNTEAFF
NA,TRBJ2-3,NA,TRBV7-2,TGTGCCAGCAGCCGCCAGCCGCGGCCGAACACAGATACGCAGTATTTT,CASSRQPRPNTDTQYF
NA,TRBJ2-5,TRBD1,TRBV5-5,TGTGCCAGCAGCTCGCCGGGACAGGGGATAGAGACCCAGTACTTC,CASSSPGQGIETQYF
NA,TRBJ2-1,NA,TRBV6-6,TGTGCCAGCAGTTACGTCGGAGATGTGGGCAATGAGCAGTTCTTC,CASSYVGDVGNEQFF
NA,TRBJ2-2,NA,TRBV11-3,TGTGCCAGCAGTTGGGGGGGCCGAACCGGGGAGCTGTTTTTT,CASSWGGRTGELFF
NA,TRBJ2-1,TRBD1,TRBV19,TGTGCCAGTAGTGGGACAGGGATCTACAATGAGCAGTTCTTC,CASSGTGIYNEQFF
NA,TRBJ2-7,NA,TRBV7-5,TGTGTCAGTACTTTGGCCTGGGGGGGGCTCGGCGAGCAGTACTTC,CVSTLAWGGLGEQYF
NA,TRBJ1-4,TRBD1,TRBV18,TGTGCCAGCGCCGGAACAGGGGCTTCTAATGAAAAACTGTTTTTT,CASAGTGASNEKLFF
few,TRBJ1-5,TRBD1,TRBV10-3,TGTGCCATCGGGCTGAACAGGGGAAATCAGCCCCAGCATTTT,CAIGLNRGNQPQHF
NA,TRBJ2-1,TRBD2,TRBV27,TGTGCCAGCAGTTTCCTCGGGACTAGCAGCAACAATGAGCAGTTCTTC,CASSFLGTSSNNEQFF
NA,TRBJ1-1,NA,TRBV18,TGTGCCAGCTCACCACCAACAACCACTGAAGCTTTCTTT,CASSPPTTTEAFF
NA,TRBJ2-1,NA,TRBV5-6,TGTGCCAGCAGCTACTCCCAGAGGGTCCAATCTGGACCTTACAATGAGCAGTTCTTC,CASSYSQRVQSGPYNEQFF
NA,TRBJ1-6,TRBD1,TRBV3-1/TRBV3-2,TGTGCCAGCAGCCCTGGGACAGGGGCTACCTATAATTCACCCCTCCACTTT,CASSPGTGATYNSPLHF
NA,TRBJ1-5,TRBD1,TRBV9,TGTGCCAGCGGACAGGGCCTCTCCCCCAATCAGCCCCAGCATTTT,CASGQGLSPNQPQHF
NA,TRBJ2-5,TRBD2,TRBV19,TGTGCCAGTAATAAGTTCCCCCCGGCTAGCGGGAGGGCCGGGGGGGAGACCCAGTACTTC,CASNKFPPASGRAGGETQYF
NA,TRBJ2-1,TRBD2,TRBV5-1,TGCGCCAGCAGCCCACGGACTAGTGTTAGCGATGAGCAGTTCTTC,CASSPRTSVSDEQFF
NA,TRBJ2-7,TRBD2,TRBV3-1/TRBV3-2,TGTGCCAGCAGCCAAGCTAGCGGACCCTACGAGCAGTACTTC,CASSQASGPYEQYF
NA,TRBJ1-2,NA,TRBV12-3/TRBV12-4,TGTGCCGAGCGGGGCGTTCGTGGCTACACCTTC,CAERGVRGYTF
NA,TRBJ1-4,TRBD1,TRBV7-2,TGTGCCAGCAGCCAAGACAGGGGGTATGGTGAAAAACTGTTTTTT,CASSQDRGYGEKLFF
NA,TRBJ1-1,NA,TRBV19,TGTGCCAGTGTTCAGGGCCAGAACACTGAAGCTTTCTTT,CASVQGQNTEAFF
NA,TRBJ1-1,NA,TRBV4-2,TGTGCCAGCAGCCAAGCGGGGAGGATCACTGAAGCTTTCTTT,CASSQAGRITEAFF
few,TRBJ2-7,NA,TRBV11-2,TGTGCCAGCAGCTTAGTTAGACATCGGGAGCAGTACTTC,CASSLVRHREQYF
NA,TRBJ2-3,TRBD2,TRBV5-1,TGCGCCAGCAGCTTGGCTAGCGGGAGCTTCACAGATACGCAGTATTTT,CASSLASGSFTDTQYF
NA,TRBJ2-7,NA,TRBV5-6,TGTGCCAGCAGACCGACGGGGAAGACAAACGAGCAGTACTTC,CASRPTGKTNEQYF
NA,TRBJ1-2,NA,TRBV2,TGTGCCAGCAGCCCCGCCCGGACAGAGTATGGCTACACCTTC,CASSPARTEYGYTF
few,TRBJ2-7,TRBD1,TRBV20-1,TGCAGTGCTAGTGTGACAGGGGGCTACGAGCAGTACTTC,CSASVTGGYEQYF
NA,TRBJ2-5,TRBD2,TRBV7-3,TGTGCCAGCAGCTTTACGGGGGGAGTGGAGACCCAGTACTTC,CASSFTGGVETQYF
NA,TRBJ2-7,NA,TRBV28,TGTGCCATTTTAGACAGTACCTCCTACGAGCAGTACTTC,CAILDSTSYEQYF
NA,TRBJ2-7,TRBD1,TRBV10-3,TGTGCCATCAGCGCCGGGACAGGGTATTACGAGCAGTACTTC,CAISAGTGYYEQYF
NA,TRBJ1-2,NA,TRBV5-5,TGTGCCAGCAGCTTGGAGGCAGGGTTAGGCTACACCTTC,CASSLEAGLGYTF
NA,TRBJ2-1,TRBD1,TRBV7-6,TGTGCCAGCAGCTTAGAGGTGTGGGGGACAGGGAATGAGCAGTTCTTC,CASSLEVWGTGNEQFF
NA,TRBJ1-1,NA,TRBV7-2,TGTGCCAGCAGCTCCCAACCGACTCAATCCGGGGGCACTGAAGCTTTCTTT,CASSSQPTQSGGTEAFF
NA,TRBJ1-6,TRBD1,TRBV7-9,TGTGCCAGCAGCCAGGGACAGAAGAATTCACCCCTCCACTTT,CASSQGQKNSPLHF